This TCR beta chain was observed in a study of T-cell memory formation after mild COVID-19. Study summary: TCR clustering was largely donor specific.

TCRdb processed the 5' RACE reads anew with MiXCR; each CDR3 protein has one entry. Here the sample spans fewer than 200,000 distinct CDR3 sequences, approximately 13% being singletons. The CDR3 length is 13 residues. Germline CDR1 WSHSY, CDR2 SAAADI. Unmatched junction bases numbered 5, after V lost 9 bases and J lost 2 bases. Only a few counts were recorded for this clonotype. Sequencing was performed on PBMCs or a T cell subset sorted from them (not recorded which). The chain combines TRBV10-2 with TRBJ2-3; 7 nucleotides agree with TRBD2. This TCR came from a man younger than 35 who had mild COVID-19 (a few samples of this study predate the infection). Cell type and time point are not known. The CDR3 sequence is CASRLANTDTQYF. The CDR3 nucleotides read TGCGCCAGTCGACTAGCAAACACAGATACGCAGTATTTT.